This T cell receptor (beta chain) stems from a study of blood T cell repertoires in COVID-19. Across the whole study: Some COVID-19 samples were acute and others convalescent; all came from the United States, Italy and Spain. In each case, the material was cDNA or gDNA derived from T cells, B-cell-depleted T cells, or PBMCs.

The authors' processing: By means of reference gene primer amplification, nucleated cell counts were estimated. Assay used: immunoSEQ multiplex PCR; TCRdb lists only in-frame clones, some missing. That table is the source of V, J and clone size, and D and trimming were worked out from the DNA. This sample has about 200,000 clones, with around 86% found just once. The table lists this clone with a few counts. CDR3 length equals 16 residues. V dropped 4 bases and J dropped 8; count of bases not matched to a gene: 9. Germline V gives CDR1 MGHRA, CDR2 YSYEKL. This clonotype was obtained from a young man who had recovered from COVID-19. The sample consisted of peripheral blood. This chain joins TRBV4-1 and TRBJ2-2, with 11 nucleotides matching TRBD2. The CDR3 protein is CASSPRGTSGGGELFF. The CDR3 nucleotides read TGCGCCAGCAGCCCCCGTGGTACTAGCGGGGGAGGGGAGCTGTTTTTT.